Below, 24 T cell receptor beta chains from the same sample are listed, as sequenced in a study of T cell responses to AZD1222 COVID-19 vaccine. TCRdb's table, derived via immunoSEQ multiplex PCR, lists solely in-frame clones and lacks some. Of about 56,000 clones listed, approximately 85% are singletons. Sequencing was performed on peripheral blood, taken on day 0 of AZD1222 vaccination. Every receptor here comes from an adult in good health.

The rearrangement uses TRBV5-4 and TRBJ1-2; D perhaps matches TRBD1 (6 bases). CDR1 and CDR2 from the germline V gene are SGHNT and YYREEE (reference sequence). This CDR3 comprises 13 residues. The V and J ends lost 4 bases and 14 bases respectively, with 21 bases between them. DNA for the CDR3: TGTGCCAGCAGCCCGACGGGGGAACAGGGATGTACCTTC. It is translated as CASSPTGEQGCTF.

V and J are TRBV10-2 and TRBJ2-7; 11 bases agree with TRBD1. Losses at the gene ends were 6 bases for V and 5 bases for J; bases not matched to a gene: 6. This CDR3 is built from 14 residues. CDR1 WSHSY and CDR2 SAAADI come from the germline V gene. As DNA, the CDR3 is TGCGCCAGCAGCTGGGGACAGGGGGTTGACGAGCAGTACTTC. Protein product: CASSWGQGVDEQYF.

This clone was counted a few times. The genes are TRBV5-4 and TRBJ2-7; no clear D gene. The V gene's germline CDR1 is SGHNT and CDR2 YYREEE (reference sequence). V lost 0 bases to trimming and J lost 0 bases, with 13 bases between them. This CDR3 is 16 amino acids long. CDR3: CASSLAFRESSYEQYF. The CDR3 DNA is TGTGCCAGCAGCTTGGCCTTCCGAGAGAGCTCCTACGAGCAGTACTTC.

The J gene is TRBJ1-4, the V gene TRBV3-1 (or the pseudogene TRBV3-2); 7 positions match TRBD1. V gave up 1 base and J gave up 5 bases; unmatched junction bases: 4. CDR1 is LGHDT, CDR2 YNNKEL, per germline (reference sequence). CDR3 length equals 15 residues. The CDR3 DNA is TGTGCCAGCAGCCAAGCCAGGGGGATGAATGAAAAACTGTTTTTT. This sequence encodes CASSQARGMNEKLFF.

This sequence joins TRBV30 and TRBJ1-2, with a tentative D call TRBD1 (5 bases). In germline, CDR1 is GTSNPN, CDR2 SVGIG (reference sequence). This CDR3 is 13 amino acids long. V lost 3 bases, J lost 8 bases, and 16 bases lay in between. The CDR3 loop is CAWSETGVDGYTF. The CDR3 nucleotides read TGTGCCTGGAGCGAAACAGGAGTCGACGGCTACACCTTC.

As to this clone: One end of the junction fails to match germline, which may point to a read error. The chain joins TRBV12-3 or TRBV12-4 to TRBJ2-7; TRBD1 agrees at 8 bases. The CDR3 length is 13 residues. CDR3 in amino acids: CASSYSPDREVFF. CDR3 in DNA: TGTGCCAGCAGCTACTCCCCGGACAGGGAAGTTTTCTTC.

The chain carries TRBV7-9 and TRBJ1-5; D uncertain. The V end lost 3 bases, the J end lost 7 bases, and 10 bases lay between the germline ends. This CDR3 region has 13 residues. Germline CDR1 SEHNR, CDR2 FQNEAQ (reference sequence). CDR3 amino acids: CASSLKGEQPQHF. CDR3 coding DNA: TGTGCCAGCAGCTTGAAGGGTGAACAGCCCCAGCATTTT.

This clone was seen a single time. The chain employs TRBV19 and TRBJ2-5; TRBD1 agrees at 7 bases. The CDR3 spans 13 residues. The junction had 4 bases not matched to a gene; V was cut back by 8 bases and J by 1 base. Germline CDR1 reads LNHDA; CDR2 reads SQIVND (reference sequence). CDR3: CASARDSQETQYF. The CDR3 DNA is TGTGCCAGTGCCCGGGACAGCCAAGAGACCCAGTACTTC.

The CDR3, as DNA: TGTGCCAGCAGCTTAGGAGGGGCGGTGGTCAATGAGCAGTTCTTC. It translates to CASSLGGAVVNEQFF. This sequence joins TRBV7-2 and TRBJ2-1; D assignment may be TRBD1 or TRBD2 (5 bases each). Deletions cut 1 base from V and 6 bases from J, with 13 bases between. The germline V gene encodes CDR1 SGHTA and CDR2 FQGNSA. The CDR3 spans 15 residues.

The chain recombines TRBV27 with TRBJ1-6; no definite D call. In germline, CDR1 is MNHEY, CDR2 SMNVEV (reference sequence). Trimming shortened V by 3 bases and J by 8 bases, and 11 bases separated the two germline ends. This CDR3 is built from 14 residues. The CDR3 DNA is TGTGCCAGCAGTTTTAGGATGGAAGATTCACCCCTCCACTTT. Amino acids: CASSFRMEDSPLHF.

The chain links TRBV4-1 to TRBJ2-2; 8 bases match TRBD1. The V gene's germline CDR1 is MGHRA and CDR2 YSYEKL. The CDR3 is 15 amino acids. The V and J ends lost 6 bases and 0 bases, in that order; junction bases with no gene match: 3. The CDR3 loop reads CASRRDRTNTGELFF. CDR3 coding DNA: TGCGCCAGCAGAAGGGACAGGACGAACACCGGGGAGCTGTTTTTT.

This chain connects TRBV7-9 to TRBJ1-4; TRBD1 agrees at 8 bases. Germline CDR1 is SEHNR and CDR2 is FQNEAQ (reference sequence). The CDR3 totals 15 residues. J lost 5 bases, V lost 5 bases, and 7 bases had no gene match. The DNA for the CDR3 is TGTGCCAGCAGCCCAAAGGGACAGGAAAATGAAAAACTGTTTTTT. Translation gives CASSPKGQENEKLFF.

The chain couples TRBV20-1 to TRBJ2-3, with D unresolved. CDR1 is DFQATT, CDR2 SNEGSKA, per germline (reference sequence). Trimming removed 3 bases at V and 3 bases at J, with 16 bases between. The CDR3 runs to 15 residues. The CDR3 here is CSASSPLGRTDTQYF. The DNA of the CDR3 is TGCAGTGCTAGTAGCCCTCTTGGAAGAACAGATACGCAGTATTTT.

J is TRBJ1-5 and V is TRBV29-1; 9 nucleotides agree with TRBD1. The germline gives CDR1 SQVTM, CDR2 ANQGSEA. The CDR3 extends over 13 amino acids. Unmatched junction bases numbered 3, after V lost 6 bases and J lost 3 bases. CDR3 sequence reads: CSVGQGINQPQHF. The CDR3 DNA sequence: TGCAGCGTCGGACAGGGGATCAATCAGCCCCAGCATTTT.

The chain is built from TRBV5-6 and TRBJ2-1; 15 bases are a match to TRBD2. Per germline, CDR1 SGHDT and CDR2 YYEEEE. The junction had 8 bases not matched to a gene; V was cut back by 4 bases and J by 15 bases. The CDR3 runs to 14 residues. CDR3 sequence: CASSPGLAGGFGFF. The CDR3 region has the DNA TGTGCCAGCAGCCCGGGACTAGCGGGGGGCTTCGGGTTCTTC.

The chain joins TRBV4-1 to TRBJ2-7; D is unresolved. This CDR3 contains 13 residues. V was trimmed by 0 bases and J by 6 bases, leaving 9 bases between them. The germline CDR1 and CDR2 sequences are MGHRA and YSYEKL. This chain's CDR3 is CASSQERWGEQYF. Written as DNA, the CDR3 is TGCGCCAGCAGCCAAGAGAGGTGGGGCGAGCAGTACTTC.

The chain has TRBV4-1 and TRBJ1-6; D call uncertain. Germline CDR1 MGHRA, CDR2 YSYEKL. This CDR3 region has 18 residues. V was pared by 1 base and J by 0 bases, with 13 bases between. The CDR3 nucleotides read TGCGCCAGCAGCCAAGTTCGTGCGGGAGTCTCCTATAATTCACCCCTCCACTTT. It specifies CASSQVRAGVSYNSPLHF.

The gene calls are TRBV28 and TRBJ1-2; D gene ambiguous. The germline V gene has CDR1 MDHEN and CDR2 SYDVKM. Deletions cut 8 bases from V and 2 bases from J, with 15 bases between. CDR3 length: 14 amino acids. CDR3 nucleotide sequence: TGTGCCAGCCTCTCAGGAGGAATCAACTATGGCTACACCTTC. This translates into CASLSGGINYGYTF.

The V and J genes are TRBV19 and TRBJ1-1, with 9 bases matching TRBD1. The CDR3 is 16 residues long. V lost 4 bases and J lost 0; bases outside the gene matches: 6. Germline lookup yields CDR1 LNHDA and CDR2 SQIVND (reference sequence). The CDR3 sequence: CASSTLGTGMNTEAFF. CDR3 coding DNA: TGTGCCAGTAGTACCCTGGGGACAGGGATGAACACTGAAGCTTTCTTT.

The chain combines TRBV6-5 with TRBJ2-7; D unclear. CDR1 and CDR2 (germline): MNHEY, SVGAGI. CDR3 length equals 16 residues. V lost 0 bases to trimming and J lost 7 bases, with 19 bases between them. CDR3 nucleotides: TGTGCCAGCAGTTACTCGTTTCTGGCAGAACTACGGGAGCAGTACTTC. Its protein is CASSYSFLAELREQYF.

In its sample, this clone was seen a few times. In nucleotides, the CDR3 is TGCAGCGTTGAACTGGGGACTGAAGCTTTCTTT. Residues: CSVELGTEAFF. V usage is TRBV29-1 and J usage is TRBJ1-1; D ambiguous. CDR1 SQVTM and CDR2 ANQGSEA come from the germline V gene. With 2 bases removed from V and 5 bases from J, the gap between germline ends came to 6 bases. CDR3 length: 11 residues. Variable domain in full (rest from reference TRBV29-1 and TRBJ1-1): SAVISQKPSRDICQRGTSLTIQCQVDSQVTMMFWYRQQPGQSLTLIATANQGSEATYESGFVIDKFPISRPNLTFSTLTVSNMSPEDSSIYLCSVELGTEAFFGQGTRLTVV.

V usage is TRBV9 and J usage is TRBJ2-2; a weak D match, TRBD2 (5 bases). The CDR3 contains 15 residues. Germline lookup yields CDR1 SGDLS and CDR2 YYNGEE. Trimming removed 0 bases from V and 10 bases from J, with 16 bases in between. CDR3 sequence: CASSVEMGSREELFF. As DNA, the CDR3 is TGTGCCAGCAGCGTAGAAATGGGTTCACGGGAGGAGCTGTTTTTT.

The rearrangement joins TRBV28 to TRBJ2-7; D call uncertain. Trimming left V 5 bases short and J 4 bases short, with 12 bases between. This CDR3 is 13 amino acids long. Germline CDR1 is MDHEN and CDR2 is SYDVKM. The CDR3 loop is CASSPVDRYEQYF. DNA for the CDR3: TGTGCCAGCAGTCCGGTTGATCGTTACGAGCAGTACTTC.

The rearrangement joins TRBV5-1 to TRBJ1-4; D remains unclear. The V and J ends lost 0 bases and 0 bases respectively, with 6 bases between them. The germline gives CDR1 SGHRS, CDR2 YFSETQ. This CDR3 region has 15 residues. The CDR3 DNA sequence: TGCGCCAGCAGCTTGGGGAGCTCAACTAATGAAAAACTGTTTTTT. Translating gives CASSLGSSTNEKLFF.